This T cell receptor beta chain emerged from a study of cytomegalovirus exposure and HLA in healthy donors. Regarding this clone: No antigen is known for it.

Findings and caveats of the study: As a later analysis showed, a missense DCLRE1C variant was linked to trimming of TCR beta V- and J-genes. As a later analysis revealed, most CMV-associated TCR beta chains appeared HLA-restricted.

The CDR3 is made up of 16 amino acids. Germline V lookup: CDR1 SGHRS, CDR2 YFSETQ. V was pared by 4 bases and J by 6 bases, with 12 bases of the junction left unmatched. This PCR relied on a set of 60 Vbeta primers and 13 Jbeta primers. Profiling relied on immunoSEQ multiplex PCR, and the TCRdb table lists in-frame clones only, not all of them. The sample includes 95,000 to 110,000 clones, less than 85% seen only once; the top ten take about 5%. The TCR comes from a woman between 18 and 29 years old in good health and CMV-seropositive. The gene calls are TRBV5-1 and TRBJ2-2; 7 bases match TRBD2. Sequencing was carried out using PBMCs. The CDR3 coding sequence is TGCGCCAGCAGCCAAACAGCGGGGCAGGTTGCCGGGGAGCTGTTTTTT. Its translation: CASSQTAGQVAGELFF. Combining the CDR3 with reference TRBV5-1 and TRBJ2-2 gives the whole variable domain KAGVTQTPRYLIKTRGQQVTLSCSPISGHRSVSWYQQTPGQGLQFLFEYFSETQRNKGNFPGRFSGRQFSNSRSEMNVSTLELGDSALYLCASSQTAGQVAGELFFGEGSRLTVL.